This T cell receptor (beta chain) was sequenced in a study of control samples from healthy donors and cancer patients. Clones were sequenced by immunoSEQ multiplex PCR, and TCRdb holds only the in-frame ones, with some missing. The sample holds 40,000 to 50,000 clones, around 78% seen once. This CDR3 region has 13 residues. J was trimmed by 4 bases and V by 7 bases; bases with no gene match: 7. Germline V gives CDR1 MNHEY, CDR2 SVGAGI. This TCR came from a man aged 60 to 69 in good health. This chain links TRBV6-5 with TRBJ2-7; TRBD1 agrees at 7 bases. Sequenced: blood. As DNA, the CDR3 is TGTGCCAGCATCCGAGACAGGGTTTACGAGCAGTACTTC. Protein product: CASIRDRVYEQYF.